This entry lists 20 T cell receptor beta chains sequenced from one sample in a study of control samples from healthy donors and cancer patients (dated by TCRdb to 2019 to 2021). Receptors were amplified or captured by the immunoSEQ multiplex PCR assay. TCRdb's version of the immuneACCESS table is confined to in-frame rearrangements and falls short of the full clone set. An unresolved V gene accounts for under half of the shortfall where checked; the remainder is of unknown origin. This sample is represented by about 130,000 clones; 90% of them were singletons. 2% to 3% of the sample lies in the top ten. The sequenced material came from blood. These receptors were obtained from a man aged 18 to 29 in good health.

This rearrangement joins TRBV12-3 or TRBV12-4 to TRBJ1-1, with D possibly being TRBD1 (5 bases). V was trimmed by 5 bases and J by 5 bases, leaving 12 bases between them. CDR3 length: 13 amino acids. In DNA form, the CDR3 reads TGTGCCAGCAGTACGGGTGAGGGGACTGAAGCTTTCTTT. Translation: CASSTGEGTEAFF.

The chain combines TRBV18 with TRBJ2-5; 8 nucleotides agree with TRBD1. V dropped 2 bases and J dropped 2; count of bases not matched to a gene: 4. Germline-derived CDR1 and CDR2 are KGHSH and LQKENI. CDR3 length equals 15 residues. For the CDR3, the DNA is TGTGCCAGCTCACCAGGAACAGGGGGGCAAGAGACCCAGTACTTC. Its protein product is CASSPGTGGQETQYF.

V and J are TRBV15 and TRBJ1-1; weak D call: TRBD1 (5 bases). In germline, CDR1 is LNHNV, CDR2 YYDKDF (reference sequence). The CDR3 has 18 residues. V was pared by 2 bases and J by 0 bases, with 19 bases between. Here the CDR3 reads CATSRPESVLGLNTEAFF. In DNA, the CDR3 is TGTGCCACCAGCAGACCTGAATCCGTGCTGGGGCTGAACACTGAAGCTTTCTTT.

This chain uses TRBV28 with TRBJ1-1; possible D gene TRBD1, 5 bases. Trimming shortened V by 4 bases and J by 10 bases, and 22 bases separated the two germline ends. This CDR3 spans 15 amino acids. The germline gives CDR1 MDHEN, CDR2 SYDVKM. The CDR3 here is CASSSQPRGGLGAFF. The CDR3 DNA follows: TGTGCCAGCAGTTCCCAACCCCGTGGGGGGTTGGGAGCTTTCTTT.

Details on this clone: Other DNA sequences within the sample encode an identical CDR3. For the CDR3, the DNA is TGCAGCGTGGGGGATAATGAGCAGTTCTTC. Translation gives CSVGDNEQFF. The chain couples TRBV29-1 to TRBJ2-1; D is perhaps TRBD1 or TRBD2 (5 bases each). The CDR3 loop spans 10 amino acids. Germline-derived CDR1 and CDR2 are SQVTM and ANQGSEA. Trimming stripped 6 bases from V and 7 bases from J, with 7 bases between.

The chain joins TRBV5-1 to TRBJ1-6; the D gene is possibly TRBD1 (6 bases). The CDR3 sequence is 14 residues long. Trimming removed 4 bases from V and 9 bases from J, with 14 bases in between. Germline V gene lookup returns CDR1 SGHRS and CDR2 YFSETQ. CDR3 amino acids: CASSEDRELSPLHF. The CDR3 region has the DNA TGCGCCAGCAGCGAGGACAGAGAACTTTCACCCCTCCACTTT.

V is TRBV5-1 and J is TRBJ2-2, with D tentatively TRBD1 (6 bases). From germline, CDR1 is SGHRS and CDR2 YFSETQ. The CDR3 totals 15 residues. V was pared by 5 bases and J by 4 bases, with 15 bases between. The CDR3 is CASSPGAPGTGELFF. The DNA of the CDR3 is TGCGCCAGCAGTCCAGGGGCCCCCGGCACCGGGGAGCTGTTTTTT.

The V and J genes are TRBV15 and TRBJ2-2; weak D call: TRBD2 (6 bases). The CDR3 length is 17 residues. The germline V and J ends were trimmed by 0 bases and 5 bases, with 16 bases remaining between them. The V gene's germline CDR1 is LNHNV and CDR2 YYDKDF (reference sequence). CDR3 coding DNA: TGTGCCACCAGCAGAGAGGTCGGGGGTTGGAATACCGGGGAGCTGTTTTTT. As protein: CATSREVGGWNTGELFF. The entire variable domain, with the rest obtained from reference TRBV15 and TRBJ2-2, is as follows: DAMVIQNPRYQVTQFGKPVTLSCSQTLNHNVMYWYQQKSSQAPKLLFHYYDKDFNNEADTPDNFQSRRPNTSFCFLDIRSPGLGDTAMYLCATSREVGGWNTGELFFGEGSRLTVL.

This clone was counted a single time. The chain carries TRBV9 and TRBJ2-5; D gene unclear. The V and J ends lost 0 bases and 5 bases respectively, with 17 bases between them. Germline CDR1 reads SGDLS; CDR2 reads YYNGEE. This CDR3 is built from 16 residues. The CDR3 DNA reads as TGTGCCAGCAGCGTAGCTTTATCCGGGTCGGACGAGACCCAGTACTTC. Its protein is CASSVALSGSDETQYF.

The J gene is TRBJ1-6, the V gene TRBV10-3, with 8 bases identical to TRBD1. V lost 6 bases, J lost 4 bases, and 8 bases stayed unmatched. In germline, CDR1 is ENHRY, CDR2 SYGVKD. The CDR3 loop spans 16 amino acids. The CDR3 DNA sequence: TGTGCCATCAGGGAGGACAGGGCGCCATATAATTCACCCCTCCACTTT. This encodes CAIREDRAPYNSPLHF.

The J gene is TRBJ1-1, the V gene TRBV10-3, with D possibly matching TRBD1 (6 bases). This CDR3 has 12 residues. The germline gives CDR1 ENHRY, CDR2 SYGVKD. The germline V and J ends were trimmed by 10 bases and 1 base, with 10 bases remaining between them. The CDR3 loop reads CATGGQNTEAFF. The DNA of the CDR3 is TGTGCCACCGGGGGCCAGAACACTGAAGCTTTCTTT.

The chain joins TRBV5-1 to TRBJ2-3; 9 nucleotides agree with TRBD2. The germline gives CDR1 SGHRS, CDR2 YFSETQ. The CDR3 is 15 residues long. J gave up 1 base and V 2 bases, and 2 bases lay outside the gene matches. DNA for the CDR3: TGCGCCAGCAGCTTACAGCGGGGGGGCACAGATACGCAGTATTTT. This sequence encodes CASSLQRGGTDTQYF.

This chain joins TRBV10-3 and TRBJ2-2; 9 bases match TRBD1. J lost 6 bases, V lost 11 bases, and 10 bases had no gene match. CDR3 length equals 14 residues. Germline V gene data show CDR1 as ENHRY and CDR2 as SYGVKD. This CDR3 reads CAARQGGISGELFF. The CDR3 DNA is TGTGCCGCCCGACAGGGGGGGATCTCCGGGGAGCTGTTTTTT.

J is TRBJ1-5 and V is TRBV18, with D unclear. The CDR3 is 16 amino acids. With 4 bases removed from V and 4 bases from J, the gap between germline ends came to 17 bases. From germline, CDR1 is KGHSH and CDR2 LQKENI. DNA for the CDR3: TGTGCCAGCTCACTAAAAAGGACGGCTGGGAATCAGCCCCAGCATTTT. It specifies CASSLKRTAGNQPQHF.

The chain joins TRBV5-4 to TRBJ1-3; 10 bases fit TRBD1. This CDR3 region has 17 residues. Germline assignment: CDR1 SGHNT and CDR2 YYREEE (reference sequence). V gave up 0 bases and J gave up 4 bases; unmatched junction bases: 7. This CDR3 is CASSLAGTGASGNTIYF. CDR3 in DNA: TGTGCCAGCAGCTTGGCCGGGACAGGGGCCTCCGGAAACACCATATATTTT.

V gene TRBV6-5 combines with J gene TRBJ1-2; D remains ambiguous. V was pared by 8 bases and J by 2 bases, with 12 bases between. Germline V gene data show CDR1 as MNHEY and CDR2 as SVGAGI. This CDR3 region has 13 residues. The CDR3 protein is CASSYLENYGYTF. Here the CDR3 DNA reads TGTGCCAGCTCCTACCTTGAAAACTATGGCTACACCTTC.

This chain connects TRBV2 to TRBJ1-2; a possible D gene is TRBD1 (5 bases). The V end lost 4 bases, the J end lost 3 bases, and 9 bases lay between the germline ends. Germline CDR1 and CDR2: SNHLY and FYNNEI. The CDR3 covers 13 residues. CDR3 loop: CASSVRDDYGYTF. CDR3 coding DNA: TGTGCCAGCAGTGTCAGGGACGACTATGGCTACACCTTC.

The chain recombines TRBV30 with TRBJ2-3; D is possibly TRBD2 (5 bases). V lost 5 bases to trimming and J lost 2 bases, with 11 bases between them. This CDR3 has 13 amino acids. Germline assignment: CDR1 GTSNPN and CDR2 SVGIG (reference sequence). CDR3 nucleotides: TGTGCCTGGTCCGAGGGAACCACAGATACGCAGTATTTT. This encodes CAWSEGTTDTQYF. The full variable domain, with the rest looked up from reference TRBV30 and TRBJ2-3, is SQTIHQWPATLVQPVGSPLSLECTVEGTSNPNLYWYRQAAGRGLQLLFYSVGIGQISSEVPQNLSASRPQDRQFILSSKKLLLSDSGFYLCAWSEGTTDTQYFGPGTRLTVL.

The chain combines TRBV3-1 (or the pseudogene TRBV3-2) with TRBJ1-1; a possible D gene is TRBD1 (5 bases). The CDR3 covers 14 residues. V lost 6 bases, J lost 3 bases, and 14 bases lay in between. Germline lookup yields CDR1 LGHDT and CDR2 YNNKEL (reference sequence). CDR3 region: CASSRDDLYTEAFF. In DNA, the CDR3 is TGTGCCAGCAGTAGGGACGACCTGTACACTGAAGCTTTCTTT.

The chain is built from TRBV24-1 and TRBJ2-3; perhaps TRBD2 as D (5 bases). The CDR3 extends over 17 amino acids. Trimming took off 4 bases at V and 4 bases at J, with 20 bases between the two ends. CDR1 and CDR2 from the germline V gene are KGHDR and SFDVKD. The CDR3 spells CATSEEGLGSTSDTQYF. The CDR3 DNA reads TGTGCCACCAGTGAAGAAGGACTGGGATCTACTTCAGATACGCAGTATTTT.